The 22 T cell receptor beta chains below come from one sample, sequenced in a study of metastatic and nonmetastatic thyroid tumors. All patients were treatment-naive before thyroid surgery. TCRdb reprocessed the PCR reads using MiXCR. The data contain roughly 15,000 clones, roughly a quarter of them seen just once; the ten biggest clones take up approximately 9.9%. Sequences were obtained from blood. These receptor sequences come from a male donor with papillary thyroid cancer or a benign thyroid nodule (not recorded which). Some clones in this sample may be carry-over from other donors' samples.

This clone is deemed medium-sized. The chain recombines TRBV6-1 with TRBJ2-7; possible D gene TRBD2, 6 bases. Trimming took 5 bases from V and 9 from J, leaving 29 bases between them. The CDR3 length is 17 residues. From germline, CDR1 is MNHNS and CDR2 SASEGT. CDR3 region: CASSLSSGTAGRSGQYF. CDR3 sequence (DNA): TGTGCCAGCAGTCTCTCCTCCGGGACTGCCGGTAGATCCGGGCAGTACTTC.

The chain employs TRBV6-1 and TRBJ2-7; D remains ambiguous. V was clipped by 8 bases and J by 0 bases, with 14 bases between them. This CDR3 is built from 14 residues. Germline V gives CDR1 MNHNS, CDR2 SASEGT. Here the CDR3 reads CASQDGWTSYEQYF. CDR3 DNA: TGTGCCAGCCAGGACGGGTGGACCTCCTACGAGCAGTACTTC.

This clone was counted ten times or more. This chain uses TRBV7-9 with TRBJ2-3; D gene uncertain. The V end lost 2 bases, the J end lost 3 bases, and 12 bases lay between the germline ends. Per germline, CDR1 SEHNR and CDR2 FQNEAQ (reference sequence). This CDR3 has 15 amino acids. CDR3: CASSLIRSETDTQYF. The DNA for the CDR3 is TGTGCCAGCAGCTTAATCAGGAGTGAAACAGATACGCAGTATTTT.

The chain recombines TRBV11-2 with TRBJ2-3; a weak D match, TRBD2 (6 bases). The CDR3 extends over 19 amino acids. Per germline, CDR1 SGHAT and CDR2 FQNNGV. V lost 4 bases and J lost 2, with 25 bases in between. The CDR3 loop reads CASSYDTSWGRRVTDTQYF. The CDR3 nucleotides read TGTGCCAGCAGCTACGATACTAGCTGGGGGAGGCGAGTCACAGATACGCAGTATTTT.

The chain links TRBV18 to TRBJ2-1; 7 bases are shared with TRBD2. Germline assignment: CDR1 KGHSH and CDR2 LQKENI. The CDR3 length is 12 residues. J lost 8 bases, V lost 3 bases, and 1 base had no gene match. The CDR3 region is CASSPLADEQFF. The CDR3 DNA follows: TGTGCCAGCTCACCTCTAGCGGATGAGCAGTTCTTC.

The gene calls are TRBV30 and TRBJ1-1; maybe TRBD1 (5 bases). Germline assignment: CDR1 GTSNPN and CDR2 SVGIG (reference sequence). The CDR3 runs 11 residues. V lost 4 bases and J 11 bases, leaving 14 bases between the germline ends. CDR3 region: CAWMGGRRAFF. Written as DNA, the CDR3 is TGTGCCTGGATGGGGGGACGGCGGGCTTTCTTT.

This clone is judged medium-sized. The chain employs TRBV5-1 and TRBJ2-5; 7 positions match TRBD1. CDR3 length: 14 amino acids. Germline lookup yields CDR1 SGHRS and CDR2 YFSETQ. Trimming at V came to 0 bases and at J to 4 bases, leaving 3 bases not matched to a gene. CDR3 protein: CASSLAWTGETQYF. CDR3 DNA: TGCGCCAGCAGCTTGGCTTGGACAGGAGAGACCCAGTACTTC.

This clone was recorded at least ten times. A much bigger clone sits one base away, suggesting this may be a read error. This chain uses TRBV6-1 with TRBJ2-6; TRBD1 matches at 8 bases. The CDR3 spans 16 residues. Germline V lookup: CDR1 MNHNS, CDR2 SASEGT. V lost 3 bases, J lost 3 bases, and 4 bases stayed unmatched. CDR3 protein: CASSDRTGSGANVLTF. Written as DNA, the CDR3 is TGTGCCAGCAGTGATCGGACAGGGAGTGGGGCCAACGTCCTGACTTTC.

This clone came up many times. The CDR3 DNA is TGCAGTGCTAGTGGGACTAGCGGGGGTGCCAAAAACATTCAGTACTTC. This encodes CSASGTSGGAKNIQYF. This chain links TRBV20-1 with TRBJ2-4; 14 nucleotides match TRBD2. The CDR3 extends over 16 amino acids. Germline V CDR1 and CDR2: DFQATT, SNEGSKA (reference sequence). The V segment lost 3 bases and the J segment 1 base; nucleotides outside the gene matches: 2.

The table lists this clone with a few counts. V is TRBV12-3 or TRBV12-4 and J is TRBJ2-7; D possibly corresponds to TRBD2 (5 bases). Trimming removed 3 bases at V and 2 bases at J, with 8 bases between. This CDR3 comprises 13 residues. CDR3 bases: TGTGCCAGCAGTTTTCGGGAAGCCTACGAGCAGTACTTC. As protein: CASSFREAYEQYF.

This clone showed up many times. A much larger clone lies one base from this, so it may be a read error. This chain connects TRBV10-1 to TRBJ1-2; D is uncertain. CDR3 length: 17 amino acids. Germline CDR1 is WNHNN and CDR2 is SYGVQD (reference sequence). CDR3 protein: CAGSVLGVLEANYGYTF. The CDR3 bases are TGCGCCGGCAGTGTTCTTGGAGTTTTAGAAGCTAACTATGGCTACACCTTC.

This clone is medium-sized by share. Other nucleotide sequences in the sample specify the same CDR3. Here the CDR3 reads CAISETSGAYEQYF. CDR3 coding DNA: TGTGCCATCAGTGAAACTAGCGGTGCCTACGAGCAGTACTTC. The rearrangement links TRBV10-3 to TRBJ2-7; 8 nucleotides line up with TRBD2. The germline gives CDR1 ENHRY, CDR2 SYGVKD. CDR3 size: 14 residues. The ends lost 3 bases at V and 2 bases at J; junction bases unmatched: 3.

The chain carries TRBV20-1 and TRBJ2-7; D might be TRBD1 (5 bases). Germline-derived CDR1 and CDR2 are DFQATT and SNEGSKA (reference sequence). The ends were cut back, 6 bases at V and 2 bases at J, with 17 bases in the middle. The CDR3 has 14 amino acids. Here the CDR3 reads CSALARVSAYEQYF. CDR3 nucleotide sequence: TGCAGTGCCCTCGCCAGGGTATCGGCCTACGAGCAGTACTTC.

The V call is TRBV19, the J call TRBJ2-2; D gene ambiguous. Per germline, CDR1 LNHDA and CDR2 SQIVND (reference sequence). The CDR3 sequence is 16 residues long. Trimming shortened V by 6 bases and J by 0 bases, and 14 bases separated the two germline ends. Here the CDR3 reads CASRPLQESNTGELFF. CDR3 nucleotides: TGTGCCAGTAGGCCCCTCCAAGAGTCGAACACCGGGGAGCTGTTTTTT.

Ten or more counts support this clone. V usage is TRBV20-1 and J usage is TRBJ2-7; 9 positions agree with TRBD1. V lost 3 bases and J lost 2; bases outside the gene matches: 5. This CDR3 has 14 amino acids. Looked up from germline, CDR1 is DFQATT and CDR2 is SNEGSKA (reference sequence). The CDR3 nucleotides read TGCAGTGCTAGCGGGACAGGGATGACCTACGAGCAGTACTTC. Protein product: CSASGTGMTYEQYF.

This clone is medium-sized within its sample. The gene calls are TRBV25-1 and TRBJ2-2, with 7 bases aligning to TRBD1. Germline CDR1 reads MGHDK; CDR2 reads SYGVNS. CDR3 length: 17 residues. Trimming took 4 bases from V and 1 from J; bases not matched to a gene: 9. CDR3 in DNA: TGTGCCAGCAGTGTACGGGACAGACCTTTGAACACCGGGGAGCTGTTTTTT. It encodes CASSVRDRPLNTGELFF.

This clone was counted ten times or more. The chain joins TRBV18 to TRBJ2-1, with TRBD2 matching over 10 bases. The CDR3 loop spans 17 amino acids. Germline CDR1 and CDR2: KGHSH and LQKENI. V was pared by 5 bases and J by 4 bases, with 11 bases of the junction left unmatched. CDR3 bases: TGTGCCAGCTCAGGCAGGGAGGCTAGCGGGAGTTACAATGAGCAGTTCTTC. It yields the protein CASSGREASGSYNEQFF.

This clone was seen only a few times. The V and J genes are TRBV10-3 and TRBJ2-1; maybe TRBD1 (6 bases). The CDR3 is 17 residues long. V was pared by 5 bases and J by 8 bases, with 25 bases between. Germline V gene data show CDR1 as ENHRY and CDR2 as SYGVKD. This CDR3 is CAISWFSGAGAWDEQFF. DNA for the CDR3: TGTGCCATCAGTTGGTTCTCGGGTGCAGGGGCTTGGGATGAGCAGTTCTTC.

This clone qualifies as medium-sized. V usage is TRBV6-2 or TRBV6-3 and J usage is TRBJ2-7; a possible D gene is TRBD1 (5 bases). The CDR3 contains 15 residues. The V gene lost 2 bases and the J gene lost 1 base, with 12 bases spanning the gap. CDR1 and CDR2 (germline): MNHEY, SVGEGT. The DNA of the CDR3 is TGTGCCAGCAGTTACGACGCGGCAGGGTCCTACGAGCAGTACTTC. It translates to CASSYDAAGSYEQYF.

By proportion, this clone is medium-sized. The gene calls are TRBV20-1 and TRBJ2-1; TRBD2 aligns across 7 bases. This CDR3 is built from 14 residues. Unmatched junction bases numbered 5, after V lost 6 bases and J lost 0 bases. From germline, CDR1 is DFQATT and CDR2 SNEGSKA (reference sequence). CDR3 sequence (DNA): TGCAGTGCCGCGGGAGAGACCTCCTACAATGAGCAGTTCTTC. Its translation: CSAAGETSYNEQFF.

This clone was seen more than once but under ten times. This chain uses TRBV10-3 with TRBJ1-2; 8 positions match TRBD1. The CDR3 contains 13 residues. Looked up from germline, CDR1 is ENHRY and CDR2 is SYGVKD. The J segment lost 2 bases and the V segment lost 9 bases, leaving 5 bases of the junction unmatched. The CDR3 nucleotides are TGTGCCATGACCAGGGACAGGAACTATGGCTACACCTTC. Protein sequence: CAMTRDRNYGYTF.

The table lists this clone with many counts. The J gene is TRBJ1-4, the V gene TRBV30; no clear D. Looked up from germline, CDR1 is GTSNPN and CDR2 is SVGIG (reference sequence). The V end was cut by 2 bases, the J end by 0 bases, with 10 bases between. This CDR3 has 15 residues. The CDR3 DNA sequence: TGTGCCTGGAGTCTTGGACGAGCAACTAATGAAAAACTGTTTTTT. Its protein product is CAWSLGRATNEKLFF.